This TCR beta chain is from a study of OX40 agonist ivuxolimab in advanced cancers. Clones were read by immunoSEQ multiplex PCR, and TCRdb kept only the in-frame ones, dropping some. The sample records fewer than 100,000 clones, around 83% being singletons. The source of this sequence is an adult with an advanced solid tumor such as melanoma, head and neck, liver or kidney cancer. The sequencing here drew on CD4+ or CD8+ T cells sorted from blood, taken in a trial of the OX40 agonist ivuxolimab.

CDR3 sequence: CASSRSSYNEQFF. The CDR3 DNA is TGTGCCAGCAGCCGTAGCTCCTACAATGAGCAGTTCTTC. The rearrangement joins TRBV7-2 to TRBJ2-1; D remains unclear. CDR1 and CDR2 from the germline V gene are SGHTA and FQGNSA. Trimming stripped 5 bases from V and 0 bases from J, with 5 bases between. The CDR3 totals 13 residues.